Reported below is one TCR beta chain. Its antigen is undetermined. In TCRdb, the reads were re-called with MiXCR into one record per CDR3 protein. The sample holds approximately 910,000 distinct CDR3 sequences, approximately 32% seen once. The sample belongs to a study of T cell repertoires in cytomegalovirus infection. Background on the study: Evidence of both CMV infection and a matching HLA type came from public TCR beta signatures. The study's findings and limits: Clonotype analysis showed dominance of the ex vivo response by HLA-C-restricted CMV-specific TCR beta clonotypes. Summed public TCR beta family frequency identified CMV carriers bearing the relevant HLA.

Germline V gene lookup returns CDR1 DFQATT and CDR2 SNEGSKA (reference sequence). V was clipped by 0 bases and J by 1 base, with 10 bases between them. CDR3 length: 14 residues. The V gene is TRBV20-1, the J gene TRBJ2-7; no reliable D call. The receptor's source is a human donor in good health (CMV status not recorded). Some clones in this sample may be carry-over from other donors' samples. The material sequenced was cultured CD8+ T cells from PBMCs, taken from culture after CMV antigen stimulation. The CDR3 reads CSARDGPFSYEQYF. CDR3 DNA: TGCAGTGCTAGAGATGGGCCGTTTTCCTACGAGCAGTACTTC.